This T cell receptor (beta chain) was recorded in a study of T cell repertoires in cytomegalovirus infection. Across the study: It was the public TCR beta signatures that indicated both CMV infection and matching HLA type. The study, taken as a whole, reports: Clonotype analysis showed dominance of the ex vivo response by HLA-C-restricted CMV-specific TCR beta clonotypes. Carriage of CMV together with the relevant HLA was identifiable through cumulative public TCR beta family frequency.

Per the germline V gene, CDR1 is LGHNA and CDR2 is YNFKEQ. Germline trimming cut 0 bases from V and 8 bases from J; bases unmatched to any gene: 9. The CDR3 runs 16 residues. TCRdb redid the calling of the reads with MiXCR, one entry per CDR3 protein. This sample has almost 550,000 distinct CDR3 sequences, with 16% found just once. This clonotype has only a few counts. Its antigen remains unidentified. Sequenced input: CD8+ T cells from PBMCs. V and J are TRBV4-2 and TRBJ2-1, with 8 nucleotides matching TRBD2. This TCR was sampled from a human donor in good health (CMV status not recorded). Some clones in this sample may be carry-over from other donors' samples. CDR3 nucleotides: TGTGCCAGCAGCCAAGATGCTAGCGGGTTTTCTTATGAGCAGTTCTTC. This codes for CASSQDASGFSYEQFF.